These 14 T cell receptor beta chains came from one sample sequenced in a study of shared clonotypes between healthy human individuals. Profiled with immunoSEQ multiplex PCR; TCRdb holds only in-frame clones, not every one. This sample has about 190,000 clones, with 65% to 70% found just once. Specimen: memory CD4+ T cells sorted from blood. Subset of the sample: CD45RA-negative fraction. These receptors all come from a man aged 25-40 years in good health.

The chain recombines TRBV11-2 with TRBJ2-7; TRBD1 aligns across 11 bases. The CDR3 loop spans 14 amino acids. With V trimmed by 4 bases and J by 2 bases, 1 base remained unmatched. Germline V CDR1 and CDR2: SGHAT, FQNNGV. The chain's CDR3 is CASSWDRGTYEQYF. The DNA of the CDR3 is TGTGCCAGCAGCTGGGACAGGGGGACCTACGAGCAGTACTTC.

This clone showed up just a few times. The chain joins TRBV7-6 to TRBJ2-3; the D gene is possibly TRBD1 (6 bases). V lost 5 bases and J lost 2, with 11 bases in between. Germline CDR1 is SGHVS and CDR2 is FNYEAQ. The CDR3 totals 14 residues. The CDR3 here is CASSHRDPTDTQYF. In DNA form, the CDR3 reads TGTGCCAGCAGCCACAGGGACCCCACAGATACGCAGTATTTT. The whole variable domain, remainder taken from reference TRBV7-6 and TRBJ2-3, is GAGVSQSPRYKVTKRGQDVALRCDPISGHVSLYWYRQALGQGPEFLTYFNYEAQQDKSGLPNDRFSAERPEGSISTLTIQRTEQRDSAMYRCASSHRDPTDTQYFGPGTRLTVL.

The CDR3 sequence is CASSEGGPTNEKLFF. The DNA of the CDR3 is TGTGCCAGCAGTGAAGGGGGGCCCACTAATGAAAAACTGTTTTTT. V and J are TRBV2 and TRBJ1-4, with D perhaps TRBD1 (6 bases). Germline CDR1 SNHLY, CDR2 FYNNEI. This CDR3 has 15 amino acids. V gave up 1 base and J gave up 2 bases, with 8 bases separating them.

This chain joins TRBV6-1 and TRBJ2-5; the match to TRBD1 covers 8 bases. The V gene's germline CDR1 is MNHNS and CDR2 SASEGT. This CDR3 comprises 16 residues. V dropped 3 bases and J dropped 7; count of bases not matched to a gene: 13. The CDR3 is CASSDRVQGEVGTQYF. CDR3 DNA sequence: TGTGCCAGCAGTGACAGAGTACAGGGGGAGGTGGGGACCCAGTACTTC.

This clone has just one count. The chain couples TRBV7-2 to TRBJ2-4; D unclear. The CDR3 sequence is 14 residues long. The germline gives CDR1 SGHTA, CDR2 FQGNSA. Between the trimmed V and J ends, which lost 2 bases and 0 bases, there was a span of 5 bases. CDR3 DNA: TGTGCCAGCAGCTTATACGGAGCCAAAAACATTCAGTACTTC. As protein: CASSLYGAKNIQYF.

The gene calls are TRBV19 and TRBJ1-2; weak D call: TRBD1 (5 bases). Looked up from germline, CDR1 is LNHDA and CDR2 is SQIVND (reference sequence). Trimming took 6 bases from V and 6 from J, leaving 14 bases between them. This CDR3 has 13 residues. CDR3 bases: TGTGCCAGTAGCCAGGGCCTGGGTGATGGCTACACCTTC. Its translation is CASSQGLGDGYTF.

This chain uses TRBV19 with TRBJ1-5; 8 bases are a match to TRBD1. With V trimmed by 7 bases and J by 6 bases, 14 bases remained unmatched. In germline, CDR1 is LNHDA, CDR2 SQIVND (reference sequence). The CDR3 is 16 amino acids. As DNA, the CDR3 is TGTGCCAGTACCCCCCTTTCGGGCAGGGGGCCTCAGCCCCAGCATTTT. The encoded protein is CASTPLSGRGPQPQHF.

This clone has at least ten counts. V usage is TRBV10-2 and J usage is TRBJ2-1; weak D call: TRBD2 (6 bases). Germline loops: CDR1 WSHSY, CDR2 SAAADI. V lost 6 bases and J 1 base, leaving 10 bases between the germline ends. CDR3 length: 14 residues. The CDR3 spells CASSGTRSYNEQFF. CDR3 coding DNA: TGCGCCAGCAGCGGGACTCGATCCTACAATGAGCAGTTCTTC.

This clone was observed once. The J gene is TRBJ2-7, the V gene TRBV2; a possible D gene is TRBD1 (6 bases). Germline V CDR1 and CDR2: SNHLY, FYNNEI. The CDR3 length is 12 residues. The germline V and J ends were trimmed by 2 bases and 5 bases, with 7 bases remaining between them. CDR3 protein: CASSEQGNEQYF. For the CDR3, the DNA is TGTGCCAGCAGTGAACAGGGGAACGAGCAGTACTTC.

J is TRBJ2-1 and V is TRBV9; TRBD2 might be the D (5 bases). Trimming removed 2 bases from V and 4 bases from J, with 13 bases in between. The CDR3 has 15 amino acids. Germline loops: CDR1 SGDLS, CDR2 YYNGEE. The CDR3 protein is CASSVRTSGYNEQFF. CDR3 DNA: TGTGCCAGCAGCGTTAGAACTTCGGGATACAATGAGCAGTTCTTC.

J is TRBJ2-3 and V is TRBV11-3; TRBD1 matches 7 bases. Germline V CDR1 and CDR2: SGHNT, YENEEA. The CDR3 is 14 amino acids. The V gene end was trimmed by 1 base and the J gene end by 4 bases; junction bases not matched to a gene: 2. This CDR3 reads CASSLGGQPDTQYF. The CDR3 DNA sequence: TGTGCCAGCAGCTTAGGGGGACAGCCAGATACGCAGTATTTT.

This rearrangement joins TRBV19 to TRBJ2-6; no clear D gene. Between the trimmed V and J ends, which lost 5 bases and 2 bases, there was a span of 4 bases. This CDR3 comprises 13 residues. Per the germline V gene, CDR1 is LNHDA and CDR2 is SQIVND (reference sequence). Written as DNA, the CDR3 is TGTGCCAGTAGTGGCCCTGGGGCCAACGTCCTGACTTTC. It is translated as CASSGPGANVLTF.

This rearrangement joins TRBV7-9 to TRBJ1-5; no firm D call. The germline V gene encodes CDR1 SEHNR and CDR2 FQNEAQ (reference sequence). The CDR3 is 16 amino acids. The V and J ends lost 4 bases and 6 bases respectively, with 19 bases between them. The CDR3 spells CASSSAHEGEVQPQHF. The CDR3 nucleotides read TGTGCCAGCAGCTCTGCGCATGAGGGTGAGGTTCAGCCCCAGCATTTT.

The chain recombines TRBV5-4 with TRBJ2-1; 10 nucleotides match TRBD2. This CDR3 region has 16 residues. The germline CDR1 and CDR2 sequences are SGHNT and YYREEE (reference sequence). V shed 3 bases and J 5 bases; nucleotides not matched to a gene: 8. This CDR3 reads CASSSLSGRGHNEQFF. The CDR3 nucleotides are TGTGCCAGCAGCTCCCTGAGCGGGAGGGGGCACAATGAGCAGTTCTTC.